Listed below are T cell receptor beta chains from one sample, sequenced in a study of shared clonotypes between healthy human individuals. Clones were sequenced by immunoSEQ multiplex PCR, and TCRdb holds only the in-frame ones, with some missing. The top ten clones hold 0.37% of a sample with 2 million to 2.5 million clones, roughly 90% of them seen once. Sequencing was carried out using naive CD4+ T cells from PBMCs. These receptors originate from a man aged 18 to 29 in good health. Some clones in this sample may be carry-over from other donors' samples. Each CDR3 is given with its conserved first and last residue. A D gene is named only where the DNA matches it firmly. The size entry is marked missing in some rows and otherwise reads once, few, many or a size class.

V gene: TRBV10-3; clone size: NA; D gene: TRBD1; J gene: TRBJ2-5; CDR3 protein: CAISGTGPETQYF; CDR3 DNA: TGTGCCATCAGTGGGACAGGGCCAGAGACCCAGTACTTC
V gene: TRBV5-5; clone size: NA; D gene: NA; J gene: TRBJ1-4; CDR3 protein: CASSPETRANEKLFF; CDR3 DNA: TGTGCCAGCAGCCCCGAGACCCGGGCTAATGAAAAACTGTTTTTT
V gene: TRBV30; clone size: NA; D gene: NA; J gene: TRBJ1-5; CDR3 protein: CAWGHSQPQHF; CDR3 DNA: TGTGCCTGGGGGCACAGTCAGCCCCAACATTTT
V gene: TRBV7-3; clone size: NA; D gene: NA; J gene: TRBJ2-5; CDR3 protein: CASSLLYGAGETQYF; CDR3 DNA: TGTGCCAGCAGCTTACTTTACGGGGCAGGAGAGACCCAGTACTTC
V gene: TRBV25-1; clone size: NA; D gene: TRBD1; J gene: TRBJ1-4; CDR3 protein: CASSPGQGGEKLFF; CDR3 DNA: TGTGCCAGCAGCCCCGGACAGGGTGGAGAAAAACTGTTTTTT
V gene: TRBV7-2; clone size: NA; D gene: NA; J gene: TRBJ1-1; CDR3 protein: CASSSQENTEAFF; CDR3 DNA: TGTGCCAGCAGCAGTCAGGAGAACACTGAAGCTTTCTTT
V gene: TRBV27; clone size: NA; D gene: NA; J gene: TRBJ2-1; CDR3 protein: CASSGTDILSSYNEQFF; CDR3 DNA: TGTGCCAGCAGTGGGACGGACATCTTGAGCTCCTACAATGAGCAGTTCTTC
V gene: TRBV28; clone size: NA; D gene: NA; J gene: TRBJ1-1; CDR3 protein: CASSLRARTEAFF; CDR3 DNA: TGTGCCAGCAGTTTGAGGGCAAGGACAGAAGCTTTCTTT
V gene: TRBV19; clone size: NA; D gene: TRBD1; J gene: TRBJ1-2; CDR3 protein: CASSRDRMSGYTF; CDR3 DNA: TGTGCCAGTAGTAGGGACAGGATGAGTGGCTACACCTTC
V gene: TRBV29-1; clone size: NA; D gene: NA; J gene: TRBJ2-7; CDR3 protein: CSVDLGRPYGQYF; CDR3 DNA: TGCAGCGTTGATCTCGGCAGGCCTTACGGGCAGTACTTC
V gene: TRBV9; clone size: few; D gene: NA; J gene: TRBJ2-3; CDR3 protein: CASSVVVGDTQYF; CDR3 DNA: TGTGCCAGCAGCGTAGTAGTAGGGGATACGCAGTATTTT
V gene: TRBV6-5; clone size: NA; D gene: NA; J gene: TRBJ1-1; CDR3 protein: CASRLQPNTEAFF; CDR3 DNA: TGTGCCAGCAGACTACAACCGAACACTGAAGCTTTCTTT
V gene: TRBV2; clone size: NA; D gene: TRBD2; J gene: TRBJ2-3; CDR3 protein: CASSESGGRTDTQYF; CDR3 DNA: TGTGCCAGCAGTGAGAGCGGGGGCCGTACAGATACGCAGTATTTT
V gene: TRBV7-2; clone size: NA; D gene: TRBD1; J gene: TRBJ2-3; CDR3 protein: CASSFRDRGKDTQYF; CDR3 DNA: TGTGCCAGCAGCTTTAGAGACAGGGGAAAAGATACGCAGTATTTT
V gene: TRBV19; clone size: few; D gene: TRBD1; J gene: TRBJ1-1; CDR3 protein: CASSIQGDGTEAFF; CDR3 DNA: TGTGCCAGTAGTATTCAGGGGGACGGCACTGAAGCTTTCTTT
V gene: TRBV7-9; clone size: few; D gene: NA; J gene: TRBJ1-3; CDR3 protein: CASSTGNTIYF; CDR3 DNA: TGTGCCAGCAGCACTGGAAACACCATATATTTT
V gene: TRBV15; clone size: NA; D gene: NA; J gene: TRBJ2-1; CDR3 protein: CATRSGRVGYNEQFF; CDR3 DNA: TGTGCCACCAGGAGTGGGCGGGTGGGTTACAATGAGCAGTTCTTC
V gene: TRBV18; clone size: NA; D gene: TRBD2; J gene: TRBJ2-7; CDR3 protein: CASSPSVGGVEQYF; CDR3 DNA: TGTGCCAGCTCACCCTCCGTGGGAGGGGTCGAGCAGTACTTC
V gene: TRBV30; clone size: NA; D gene: NA; J gene: TRBJ1-1; CDR3 protein: CAWARASNTEAFF; CDR3 DNA: TGTGCCTGGGCAAGAGCGTCGAACACTGAAGCTTTCTTT
V gene: TRBV28; clone size: NA; D gene: TRBD1; J gene: TRBJ1-1; CDR3 protein: CASSLPPGTGNTEAFF; CDR3 DNA: TGTGCCAGCAGCCTACCTCCCGGGACAGGGAACACTGAAGCTTTCTTT
V gene: TRBV19; clone size: NA; D gene: NA; J gene: TRBJ1-1; CDR3 protein: CASSIGPLGTEAFF; CDR3 DNA: TGTGCCAGTAGTATAGGCCCCCTCGGCACTGAAGCTTTCTTT
V gene: TRBV19; clone size: NA; D gene: NA; J gene: TRBJ1-5; CDR3 protein: CASSIPRGGGNQPQHF; CDR3 DNA: TGTGCCAGTAGTATTCCCAGGGGAGGTGGCAATCAGCCCCAGCATTTT
V gene: TRBV7-9; clone size: NA; D gene: NA; J gene: TRBJ1-1; CDR3 protein: CASSLVGRMNTEAFF; CDR3 DNA: TGTGCCAGCAGCTTAGTGGGGAGAATGAACACTGAAGCTTTCTTT
V gene: TRBV2; clone size: NA; D gene: TRBD2; J gene: TRBJ2-3; CDR3 protein: CASRGGRATDTQYF; CDR3 DNA: TGTGCCAGCCGCGGCGGGAGGGCCACAGATACGCAGTATTTT
V gene: TRBV5-8; clone size: NA; D gene: TRBD1; J gene: TRBJ1-4; CDR3 protein: CASSHTRMTGGGEKLFF; CDR3 DNA: TGTGCCAGCAGCCACACCCGTATGACAGGGGGTGGCGAAAAACTGTTTTTT
V gene: TRBV5-1; clone size: NA; D gene: TRBD2; J gene: TRBJ2-1; CDR3 protein: CASSLLGLAGYNEQFF; CDR3 DNA: TGCGCCAGCAGCCTTCTCGGACTAGCGGGGTACAATGAGCAGTTCTTC
V gene: TRBV5-1; clone size: NA; D gene: TRBD2; J gene: TRBJ2-1; CDR3 protein: CASSPSLAAPYNEQFF; CDR3 DNA: TGCGCCAGCAGCCCGAGTCTAGCGGCCCCCTACAATGAGCAGTTCTTC
V gene: TRBV9; clone size: NA; D gene: TRBD1; J gene: TRBJ2-2; CDR3 protein: CASSKGDRTNTGELFF; CDR3 DNA: TGTGCCAGCAGCAAAGGGGACAGGACGAACACCGGGGAGCTGTTTTTT
V gene: TRBV18; clone size: NA; D gene: TRBD1; J gene: TRBJ2-1; CDR3 protein: CASSPTPGQQNEQFF; CDR3 DNA: TGTGCCAGCTCACCCACCCCGGGACAGCAAAATGAGCAGTTCTTC
V gene: TRBV6-5; clone size: NA; D gene: NA; J gene: TRBJ2-1; CDR3 protein: CASRPAGTGMFF; CDR3 DNA: TGTGCCAGCAGACCCGCCGGGACGGGGATGTTCTTC
V gene: TRBV5-1; clone size: NA; D gene: NA; J gene: TRBJ2-1; CDR3 protein: CASSFRTSTNEQFF; CDR3 DNA: TGCGCCAGCAGCTTCCGGACGAGTACCAATGAGCAGTTCTTC
V gene: TRBV4-3; clone size: NA; D gene: TRBD2; J gene: TRBJ2-1; CDR3 protein: CASSQEPLPGLEQFF; CDR3 DNA: TGCGCCAGCAGCCAGGAACCACTGCCGGGACTAGAGCAGTTCTTC
V gene: TRBV4-3; clone size: NA; D gene: NA; J gene: TRBJ2-1; CDR3 protein: CASSQDMFPNEQFF; CDR3 DNA: TGCGCCAGCAGCCAAGACATGTTCCCCAATGAGCAGTTCTTC
V gene: TRBV6-5; clone size: once; D gene: NA; J gene: TRBJ2-3; CDR3 protein: CASSYLGDTQYF; CDR3 DNA: TGTGCCAGCAGTTACTTGGGGGATACGCAGTATTTT
V gene: TRBV4-1; clone size: NA; D gene: TRBD2; J gene: TRBJ2-7; CDR3 protein: CASSQEGNGRGGKYF; CDR3 DNA: TGCGCCAGCAGCCAAGAAGGGAACGGGAGGGGAGGCAAGTACTTC
V gene: TRBV5-1; clone size: NA; D gene: TRBD1; J gene: TRBJ2-3; CDR3 protein: CASSLGQGWDTQYF; CDR3 DNA: TGCGCCAGCAGCCTAGGACAGGGTTGGGATACGCAGTATTTT
V gene: TRBV5-1; clone size: NA; D gene: NA; J gene: TRBJ2-2; CDR3 protein: CASSLAVENTGELFF; CDR3 DNA: TGCGCCAGCAGCTTGGCCGTGGAGAACACCGGGGAGCTGTTTTTT
V gene: TRBV14; clone size: NA; D gene: NA; J gene: TRBJ1-1; CDR3 protein: CASSQGRGAEAFF; CDR3 DNA: TGTGCCAGCAGCCAAGGGAGAGGGGCTGAAGCTTTCTTT
V gene: TRBV5-1; clone size: NA; D gene: TRBD1; J gene: TRBJ2-7; CDR3 protein: CASTPPTGQGGEQYF; CDR3 DNA: TGCGCCAGCACCCCACCCACGGGACAGGGAGGCGAGCAGTACTTC